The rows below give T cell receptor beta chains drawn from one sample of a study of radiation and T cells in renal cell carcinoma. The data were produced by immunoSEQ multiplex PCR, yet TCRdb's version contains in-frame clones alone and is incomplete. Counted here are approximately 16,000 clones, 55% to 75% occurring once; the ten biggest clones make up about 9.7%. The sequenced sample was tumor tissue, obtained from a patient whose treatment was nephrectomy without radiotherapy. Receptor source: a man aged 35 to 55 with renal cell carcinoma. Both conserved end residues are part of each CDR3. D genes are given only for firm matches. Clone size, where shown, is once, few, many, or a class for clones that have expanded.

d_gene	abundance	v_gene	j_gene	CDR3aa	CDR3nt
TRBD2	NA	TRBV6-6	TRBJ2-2	CASNSLAGTGELFF	TGTGCCAGCAATTCCCTAGCGGGTACCGGGGAGCTGTTTTTT
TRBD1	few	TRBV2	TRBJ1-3	CASSGQGAKGNTIYF	TGTGCCAGCAGTGGCCAGGGGGCAAAAGGAAACACCATATATTTT
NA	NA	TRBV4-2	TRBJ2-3	CASSQEFESSTDTQYF	TGTGCCAGCAGCCAAGAATTCGAGAGTAGCACAGATACGCAGTATTTT
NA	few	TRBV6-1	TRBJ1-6	CASSEALLGNNSPLHF	TGTGCCAGCAGTGAAGCGCTTCTGGGGAATAATTCACCCCTCCACTTT
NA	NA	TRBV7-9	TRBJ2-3	CASSSRGETDTQYF	TGTGCCAGCAGCTCCAGGGGCGAAACAGATACGCAGTATTTT
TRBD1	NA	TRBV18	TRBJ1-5	CASSPNRGFGQPQHF	TGTGCCAGCTCACCCAACAGGGGGTTCGGTCAGCCCCAGCATTTT
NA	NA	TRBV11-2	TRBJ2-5	CASSPQETQYF	TGTGCCAGCAGCCCACAAGAGACCCAGTACTTC
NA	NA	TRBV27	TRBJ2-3	CATNRISSSTDTQYF	TGTGCCACAAACCGGATCTCTTCTAGCACAGATACGCAGTATTTT
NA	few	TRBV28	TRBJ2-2	CASSSQTDGNTGELFF	TGTGCCAGCAGTTCACAGACGGACGGTAACACCGGGGAGCTGTTTTTT
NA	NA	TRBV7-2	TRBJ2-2	CASSFKGRDTGELFF	TGTGCCAGCAGCTTCAAGGGACGAGACACCGGGGAGCTGTTTTTT
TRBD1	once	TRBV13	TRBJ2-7	CASSSSSGGKLEQYF	TGTGCCAGCAGCTCTTCGTCAGGGGGAAAGTTGGAGCAGTACTTC
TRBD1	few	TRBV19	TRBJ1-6	CASRPDRGYSPLHF	TGTGCCAGTAGGCCGGACAGGGGGTATTCACCCCTCCACTTT
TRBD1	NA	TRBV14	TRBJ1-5	CASSQHRDRVSSNQPQHF	TGTGCCAGCAGCCAGCACCGGGACAGGGTAAGTTCGAATCAGCCCCAGCATTTT
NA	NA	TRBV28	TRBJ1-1	CASGRWVMNTEAFF	TGTGCCAGCGGGCGATGGGTTATGAACACTGAAGCTTTCTTT
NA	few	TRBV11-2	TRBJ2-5	CASSPAVGGWETQYF	TGTGCCAGCAGCCCGGCGGTAGGGGGGTGGGAGACCCAGTACTTC
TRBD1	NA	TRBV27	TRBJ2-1	CASSLLGTGWFF	TGTGCCAGCAGTTTACTAGGGACAGGGTGGTTCTTC
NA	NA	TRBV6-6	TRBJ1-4	CASSLVDPNEKLFF	TGTGCCAGCAGTCTAGTGGATCCTAATGAAAAACTGTTTTTT
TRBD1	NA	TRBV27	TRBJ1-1	CASSLQGALKTEAFF	TGTGCCAGCAGCTTACAGGGGGCATTAAAAACTGAAGCTTTCTTT
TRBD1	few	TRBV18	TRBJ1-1	CASSSFEGGWNTEAFF	TGTGCCAGCTCATCGTTTGAAGGGGGCTGGAACACTGAAGCTTTCTTT
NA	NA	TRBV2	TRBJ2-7	CASSSGRSSYEQYF	TGTGCCAGCAGTTCGGGACGGAGCTCCTACGAGCAGTACTTC
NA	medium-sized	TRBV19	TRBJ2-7	CASSTAAEYLEQYF	TGTGCCAGTAGTACAGCGGCGGAGTATCTGGAGCAGTACTTC
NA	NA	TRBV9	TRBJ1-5	CASSRAGSNQPQHF	TGTGCCAGCAGCCGTGCGGGCAGCAATCAGCCCCAGCATTTT
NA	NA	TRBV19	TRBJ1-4	CASSKGGSGEKLFF	TGTGCCAGTAGCAAGGGCGGCAGTGGGGAAAAACTGTTTTTT
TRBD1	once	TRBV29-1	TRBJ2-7	CSVGDREQYF	TGCAGCGTTGGGGACAGGGAGCAGTACTTC
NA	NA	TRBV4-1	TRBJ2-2	CASSPQGAGGHTGELFF	TGCGCCAGCAGCCCCCAGGGGGCGGGGGGGCATACCGGGGAGCTGTTTTTT
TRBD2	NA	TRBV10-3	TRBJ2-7	CATKPIAGDHEQYF	TGTGCCACGAAGCCAATAGCGGGGGACCACGAGCAGTACTTC
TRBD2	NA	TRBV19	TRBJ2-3	CASSMGREVDTQYF	TGTGCCAGTAGTATGGGGAGGGAGGTAGATACGCAGTATTTT
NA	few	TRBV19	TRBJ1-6	CASSPRGGSHSPLHF	TGTGCCAGTAGCCCCCGCGGGGGGTCACATTCACCCCTCCACTTT
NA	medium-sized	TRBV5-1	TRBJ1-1	CASSLTTNTEAFF	TGCGCCAGCAGCTTGACTACGAACACTGAAGCTTTCTTT
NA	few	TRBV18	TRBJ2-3	CASSPGGYTQYF	TGTGCCAGCTCACCGGGGGGCTATACGCAGTATTTT
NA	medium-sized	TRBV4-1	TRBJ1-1	CASSQRFTEAFF	TGCGCCAGCAGCCAGCGTTTCACTGAAGCTTTCTTT
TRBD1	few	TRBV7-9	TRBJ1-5	CASSSEDRGRNQPQHF	TGTGCCAGCAGCTCCGAAGACAGGGGGCGAAATCAGCCCCAGCATTTT
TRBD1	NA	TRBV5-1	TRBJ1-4	CASGTGNEKLFF	TGCGCCAGCGGGACAGGGAATGAAAAACTGTTTTTT
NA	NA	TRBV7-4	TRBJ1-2	CASSPNLWVANYGYTF	TGTGCCAGCAGCCCGAATTTATGGGTAGCTAACTATGGCTACACCTTC
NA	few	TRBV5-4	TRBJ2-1	CASSLILQGKEQFF	TGTGCCAGCAGCTTGATACTACAGGGTAAAGAGCAGTTCTTC
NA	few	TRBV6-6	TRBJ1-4	CASSFIGSIDEKLFF	TGTGCCAGCAGTTTCATCGGGAGCATCGATGAAAAACTGTTTTTT
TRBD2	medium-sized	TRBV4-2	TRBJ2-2	CASSQALTSGETGELFF	TGTGCCAGCAGCCAAGCCTTGACTAGCGGGGAAACCGGGGAGCTGTTTTTT
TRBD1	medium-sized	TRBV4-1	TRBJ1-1	CASSRVDREATEAFF	TGCGCCAGCAGCCGGGTGGACAGGGAGGCTACTGAAGCTTTCTTT
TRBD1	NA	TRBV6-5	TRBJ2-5	CASSYDRGGRKTQYF	TGTGCCAGCAGTTACGACAGGGGGGGGAGAAAGACCCAGTACTTC